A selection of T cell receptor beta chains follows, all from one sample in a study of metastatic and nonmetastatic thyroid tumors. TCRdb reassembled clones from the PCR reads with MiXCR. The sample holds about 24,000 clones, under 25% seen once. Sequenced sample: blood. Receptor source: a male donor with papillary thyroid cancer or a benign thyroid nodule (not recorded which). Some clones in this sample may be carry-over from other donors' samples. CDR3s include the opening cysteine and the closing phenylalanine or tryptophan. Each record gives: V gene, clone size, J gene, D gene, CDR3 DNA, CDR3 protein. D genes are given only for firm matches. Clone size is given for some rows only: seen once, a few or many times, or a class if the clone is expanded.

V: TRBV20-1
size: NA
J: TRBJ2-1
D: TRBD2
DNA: TGCAGTGCTAGGAGTATGGGGCCGGGACTAGCGGGAATCTACAATGAGCAGTTCTTC
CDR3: CSARSMGPGLAGIYNEQFF

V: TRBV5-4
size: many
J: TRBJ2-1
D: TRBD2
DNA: TGTGCCAGCAGCTTGGGAAGACTAGCGGGATTGTTTGGCACTGACAATGAGCAGTTCTTC
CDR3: CASSLGRLAGLFGTDNEQFF

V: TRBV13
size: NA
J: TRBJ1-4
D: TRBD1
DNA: TGTGCCAGCAGTACTAGACAGGGGTGGGAAAAACTGTTTTTT
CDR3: CASSTRQGWEKLFF

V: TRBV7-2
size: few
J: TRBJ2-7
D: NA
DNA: TGTGCCAGCAGCGATTTTGGTAAGCAGTACTTC
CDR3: CASSDFGKQYF

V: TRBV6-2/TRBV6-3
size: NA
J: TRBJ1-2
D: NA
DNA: TGTGCCAGCAGGATGGAGGGAGCCTATGGCTACACCTTC
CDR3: CASRMEGAYGYTF

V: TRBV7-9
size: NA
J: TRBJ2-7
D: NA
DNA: TGTGCCAGCAGTAGAAGGGCGCTGGAGTTTTACTTC
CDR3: CASSRRALEFYF

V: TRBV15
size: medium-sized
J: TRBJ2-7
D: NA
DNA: TGTGCCACCAGCCGGGACCCAGATAACGAGCAGTACTTC
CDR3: CATSRDPDNEQYF

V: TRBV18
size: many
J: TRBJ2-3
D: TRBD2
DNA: TGTGCCAGCTCACCATTCGGGACTAGCGGGAGTACGACAGATACGCAGTATTTT
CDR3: CASSPFGTSGSTTDTQYF

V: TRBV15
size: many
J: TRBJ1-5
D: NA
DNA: TGTGCCACCAGCAGAGGGTTGTCGTCCCAGCATTTT
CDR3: CATSRGLSSQHF

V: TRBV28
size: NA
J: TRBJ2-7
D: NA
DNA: TGTGCCAGCAGTTCCGGGTGGGAGCAGTACTTC
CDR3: CASSSGWEQYF

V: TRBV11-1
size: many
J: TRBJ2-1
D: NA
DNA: TGTGCCAGCAGCTTAGGCAATGAGCAGTTCTTC
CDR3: CASSLGNEQFF

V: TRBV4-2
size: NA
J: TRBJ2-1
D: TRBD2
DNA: TGTGCCAGCATCCGCACGGGGGTAGGTGCGGGAGGTCCTAGGGATGAGCAGTTCTTC
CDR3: CASIRTGVGAGGPRDEQFF

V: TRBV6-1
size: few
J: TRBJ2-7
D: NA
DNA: TGTGCCAACAGCCTAGGGGGGGTCAGGCGAGGGGAGCATTACTTC
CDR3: CANSLGGVRRGEHYF

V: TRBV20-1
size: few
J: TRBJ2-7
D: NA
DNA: TGCAGTGCCCACGGTACGGAGCTAGCGAAATACGAGCAGTACTTC
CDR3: CSAHGTELAKYEQYF

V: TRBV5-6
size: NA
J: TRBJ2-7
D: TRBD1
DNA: TGTGCCAGCAGCTTACAGGGGGCCTACGAGCAGTACTTC
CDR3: CASSLQGAYEQYF

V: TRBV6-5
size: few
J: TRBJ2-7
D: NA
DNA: TGTGCCAGCAGTTACTCGATCTCTGGAGAGAAGTACTTC
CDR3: CASSYSISGEKYF

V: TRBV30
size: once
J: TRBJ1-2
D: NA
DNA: TGTGCCTGGAATAAAGGGTTGGAGAACTATGGCTACACCTTC
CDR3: CAWNKGLENYGYTF

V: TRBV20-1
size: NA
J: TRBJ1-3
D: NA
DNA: TGCAGTGCTTGGGCTGGAAACACCATATATTTT
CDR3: CSAWAGNTIYF

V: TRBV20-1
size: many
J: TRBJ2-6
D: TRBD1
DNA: TGCAGTGCTAGAGGGGACAGCCTCTCTGGGGCCAACGTCCTGACTTTC
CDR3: CSARGDSLSGANVLTF

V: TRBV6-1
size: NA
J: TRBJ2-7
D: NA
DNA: TGTGCCAGCAGCCCCTCGTGGGATCGCGAGCAGTACTTC
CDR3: CASSPSWDREQYF

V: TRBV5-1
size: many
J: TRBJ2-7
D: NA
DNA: TGCGCCAGCAGCTCGGATGACACTTCCTACGAGCAGTACTTC
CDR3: CASSSDDTSYEQYF

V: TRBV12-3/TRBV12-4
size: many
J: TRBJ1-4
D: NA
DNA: TGTGCCAGCAGTTTTCGGGGCCGCTTTGAAAAACTGTTTTTT
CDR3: CASSFRGRFEKLFF

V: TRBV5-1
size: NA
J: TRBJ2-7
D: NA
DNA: TGCGCCAGCAGCAGAAGACCGGGACCAGACCCCTACGAGCAGTACTTC
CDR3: CASSRRPGPDPYEQYF

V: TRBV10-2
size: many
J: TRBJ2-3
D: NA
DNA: TGCGCCAGCGGCCTGGGGCCCACAGATACGCAGTATTTT
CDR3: CASGLGPTDTQYF

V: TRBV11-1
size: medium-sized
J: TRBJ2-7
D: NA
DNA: TGTGCCAGCACCTTACGGGGGGCGGGCGAGCAGTACTTC
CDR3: CASTLRGAGEQYF

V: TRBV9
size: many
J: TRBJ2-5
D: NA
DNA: TGTGCCAGCAGCCCAAGGGACTGGGAGATAGAGACCCAGTACTTC
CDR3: CASSPRDWEIETQYF

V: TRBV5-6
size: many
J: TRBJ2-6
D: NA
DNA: TGTGCCAGCACCCGCTCTGGGGCCAACGTCCTGACTTTC
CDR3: CASTRSGANVLTF

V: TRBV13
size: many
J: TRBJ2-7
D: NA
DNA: TGTGCCAGCAGCTTAGGGCAGACCCACTACGAGCAGTACTTC
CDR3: CASSLGQTHYEQYF

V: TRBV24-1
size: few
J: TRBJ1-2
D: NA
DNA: TGTGCCACCAGTGAGTGGGGCGGCTATGGCTACACCTTC
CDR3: CATSEWGGYGYTF

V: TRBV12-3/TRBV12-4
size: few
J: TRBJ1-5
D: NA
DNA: TGTGCCAGCAGTTTATATAATCAGCCCCAGCATTTT
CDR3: CASSLYNQPQHF

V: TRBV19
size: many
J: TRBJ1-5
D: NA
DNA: TGTGCCAGTAGTCGGGAGGGCAATCAGCCCCAGCATTTT
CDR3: CASSREGNQPQHF

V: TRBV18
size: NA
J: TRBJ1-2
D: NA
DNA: TGTGCCAGCTCACCGACGGTCGGGTATGGCTACACCTTC
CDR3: CASSPTVGYGYTF

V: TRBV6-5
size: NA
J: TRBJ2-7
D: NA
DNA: TGTGCCAGCAGTTACTCAGGACAGACCTACGAGCAGTACTTC
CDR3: CASSYSGQTYEQYF

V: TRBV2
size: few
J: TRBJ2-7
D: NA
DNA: TGTGCCAGCAGTCTACTACCTGCTGGTGAGCAGTACTTC
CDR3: CASSLLPAGEQYF

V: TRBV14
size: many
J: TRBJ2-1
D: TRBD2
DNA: TGTGCCAGCACCTTGGGGGCGGGAGGGCCTTCCCACAATGAGCAGTTCTTC
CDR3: CASTLGAGGPSHNEQFF

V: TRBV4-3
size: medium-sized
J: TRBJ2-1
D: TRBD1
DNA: TGCGCCAGCAGCCAGGGTAAACAGGGGGCTTATGAGCAGTTCTTC
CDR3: CASSQGKQGAYEQFF

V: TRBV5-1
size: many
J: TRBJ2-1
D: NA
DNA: TGCGCCAGCAGCTTGGGACGGGGTTACAATGAGCAGTTCTTC
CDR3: CASSLGRGYNEQFF

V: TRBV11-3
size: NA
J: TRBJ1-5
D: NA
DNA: TGTGCCAGCAGCTCGCACGTGGTAGATACGCAGCATTTT
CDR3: CASSSHVVDTQHF

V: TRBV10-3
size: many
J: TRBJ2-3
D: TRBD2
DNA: TGTGCCATCAGCCCGACTAGCGGTCGCACAGATACGCAGTATTTT
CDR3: CAISPTSGRTDTQYF

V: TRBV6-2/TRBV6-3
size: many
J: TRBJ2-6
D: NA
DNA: TGTGCCAGCAGTTCAGCATCAGGGGTACCTGGGGCCAACGTCCTGACTTTC
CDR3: CASSSASGVPGANVLTF

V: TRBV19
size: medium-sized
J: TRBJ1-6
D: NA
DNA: TGTGCCAGTAAAAGATTAGACCGTCTAAATTCACCCCTCCACTTT
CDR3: CASKRLDRLNSPLHF

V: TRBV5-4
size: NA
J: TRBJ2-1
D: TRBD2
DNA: TGTGCCAGCAGCTTGGCTCATGGGGGGGGCTCCTACAATGAGCAGTTCTTC
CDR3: CASSLAHGGGSYNEQFF

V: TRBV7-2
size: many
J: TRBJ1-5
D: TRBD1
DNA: TGTGCCAGCAGCTTGGTACAGGGGGCCAATCAGCCCCAGCATTTT
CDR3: CASSLVQGANQPQHF

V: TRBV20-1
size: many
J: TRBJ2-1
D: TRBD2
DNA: TGCAGTGCTTTCTTGCGATCCCCGGGACTAGCGGTCCCGAGCTCCTACAATGAGCAGTTCTTC
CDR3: CSAFLRSPGLAVPSSYNEQFF

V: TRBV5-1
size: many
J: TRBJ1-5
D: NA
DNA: TGCGCCAGCAGCTCGGACACTAGCAATCAGCCCCAGCATTTT
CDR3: CASSSDTSNQPQHF

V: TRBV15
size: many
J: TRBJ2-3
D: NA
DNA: TGTGCCACCAGCAGAGATGTGGATACGCAGTATTTT
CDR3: CATSRDVDTQYF

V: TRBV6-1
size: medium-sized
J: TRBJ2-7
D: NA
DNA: TGTGCCACTGAAGGAGGGTGGCAGCAGTACTTC
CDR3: CATEGGWQQYF

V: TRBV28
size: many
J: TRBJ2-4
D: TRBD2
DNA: TGTGCCAGCAGGAGCGGGATAAGCAAAAACATTCAGTACTTC
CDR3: CASRSGISKNIQYF

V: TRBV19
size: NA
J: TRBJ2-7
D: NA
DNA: TGTGCCAGTAGTAACCCAGGGGCCTACGAGCAGTACTTC
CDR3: CASSNPGAYEQYF

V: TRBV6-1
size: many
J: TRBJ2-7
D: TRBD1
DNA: TGTGCCAGCAGTTCGGGACAGACTTACGAGCAGTACTTC
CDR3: CASSSGQTYEQYF

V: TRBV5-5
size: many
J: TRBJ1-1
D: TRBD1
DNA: TGTGCCAGCAGTCCGCAGGGGGCGGAGGACACTGAAGCTTTCTTT
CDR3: CASSPQGAEDTEAFF

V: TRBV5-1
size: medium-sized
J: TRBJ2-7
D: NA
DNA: TGCGCCAGCAGCTTAAACCGGGCCCCCTACGAGCAGTACTTC
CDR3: CASSLNRAPYEQYF

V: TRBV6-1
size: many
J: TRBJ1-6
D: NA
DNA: TGTGCCAGCAGACAGGGAGATTCACCCCTCCACTTT
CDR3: CASRQGDSPLHF

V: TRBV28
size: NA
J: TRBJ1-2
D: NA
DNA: TGTGCCAGCAGTTTGGCAGGGAGCTATGGCTACACCTTC
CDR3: CASSLAGSYGYTF